A selection of T cell receptor beta chains follows, all from one sample in a study of neoadjuvant anti-PD-1 for oral cavity cancer. Assay: immunoSEQ multiplex PCR; the TCRdb copy retains only in-frame clones and omits some. The sample has 84,000 or so clones, about 84% seen once. This specimen was PBMCs, taken before nivolumab (anti-PD-1) treatment. The receptors were sampled from a person aged 35 to 85 with oral cavity squamous cell carcinoma. CDR3s leave out the opening cysteine and the closing phenylalanine or tryptophan.

TRBJ2-3 | TRBV30 | AWSPGPERGSTDTQY
TRBJ1-1 | TRBV12-5 | ASGTGPPESTEAF
TRBJ1-4 | TRBV29-1 | SVSGQAPNEKLF
TRBJ2-7 | TRBV10-3 | AISSGLAGGGDEQY
TRBJ1-3 | TRBV27 | ASSLNRGNTIY
TRBJ2-1 | TRBV5-4 | ASSIGQGFGNEQF
TRBJ2-1 | TRBV11-3 | ASSLGSSSNEQF
TRBJ2-7 | TRBV6-1 | ASSEAGLGSNEQY
TRBJ2-5 | TRBV10-2 | ASSEQGARETQY
TRBJ2-4 | TRBV10-3 | AISPTAGENIQY
TRBJ2-3 | TRBV27 | ASSNLPNTDTQY
TRBJ1-1 | TRBV6-1 | ASSERGGFTEAF
TRBJ1-1 | TRBV7-8 | ASSLGTGNTEAF
TRBJ2-7 | TRBV7-2 | ASSLVNEQY
TRBJ2-1 | TRBV30 | AWSVPPGLAGDREQF
TRBJ1-4 | TRBV2 | ASSEALTRLF
TRBJ2-3 | TRBV5-1 | ASSLSLGETDTQY
TRBJ1-1 | TRBV6-5 | ASSSLGTEAF
TRBJ2-7 | TRBV10-2 | ASSEGREGYEQY
TRBJ2-7 | TRBV6-5 | ASTSGRAYEQY
TRBJ2-7 | TRBV29-1 | SVTGQANYEQY
TRBJ2-1 | TRBV14 | ASSQSSGGNEQF
TRBJ2-7 | TRBV29-1 | SVEGQAREQY
TRBJ2-3 | TRBV7-8 | ASSLAGGGSTDTQY
TRBJ2-7 | TRBV20-1 | SAGEYEQY
TRBJ2-1 | TRBV19 | ASSPGQGAERSYNEQF
TRBJ1-4 | TRBV6-5 | ASSYSRRGQNEKLF
TRBJ1-5 | TRBV6-5 | ASSTSDGNQPQH
TRBJ1-1 | TRBV15 | ATSRTGDSEAF
TRBJ1-1 | TRBV29-1 | SGQTGGVVAF
TRBJ2-7 | TRBV7-9 | ASSSGGSEQY
TRBJ1-1 | TRBV7-9 | ASSFDTEAF
TRBJ2-5 | TRBV9 | ASSVGGQETQY
TRBJ2-2 | TRBV5-1 | ASSNSELQDTGELF
TRBJ2-1 | TRBV6-6 | ASSVQASGRGEQF
TRBJ2-2 | TRBV19 | ASSTVQGTGELF
TRBJ1-2 | TRBV30 | AWSTRLGYGYT
TRBJ2-4 | TRBV5-1 | ASRIHDEGNIQY
TRBJ2-1 | TRBV6-1 | ASSDVTTAASSYNEQF
TRBJ1-2 | TRBV28 | ASHTGTEPYGYT
TRBJ2-7 | TRBV7-9 | ASSLVSTGGEQY
TRBJ1-2 | TRBV30 | AWSWKVRENYGYT
TRBJ1-1 | TRBV6-5 | ASTYTQNTEAF
TRBJ1-5 | TRBV27 | ASSLVRDRAHNQPQH
TRBJ2-1 | TRBV11-3 | ASSLGRGVREQF
TRBJ1-5 | TRBV6-1 | ASSPNGRGHQPQH
TRBJ1-4 | TRBV11-2 | ASSSEPSRNQKLF
TRBJ1-5 | TRBV6-5 | ASSYSIGSNQPQH
TRBJ1-4 | TRBV29-1 | SAAGQATNEKLF
TRBJ2-1 | TRBV27 | ASSLWGASYNEQF
TRBJ2-5 | TRBV19 | ASSRGMGIQETQY
TRBJ2-5 | TRBV6-5 | ASSRSGTGEETQY
TRBJ2-7 | TRBV11-3 | ASSRQGNEQY
TRBJ2-1 | TRBV7-8 | ASSGSDEQF
TRBJ1-1 | TRBV5-1 | ASSLTGGMNTEAF